This T cell receptor (beta chain) appears in the sequencing data of a study of blood T cell repertoires in COVID-19. Overall study context: Acute and convalescent COVID-19 samples came from the United States, Italy and Spain. PBMCs, B-cell-depleted T cells, or T cells provided the cDNA or gDNA that made up the material.

V was pared by 5 bases and J by 1 base, with 12 bases between. Germline V gene sequence: CDR1 SGHTA, CDR2 FQGNSA. The CDR3 loop spans 15 amino acids. Seattle participants joined during active infection and were tracked over time. This clone showed up just once. Methods used by the authors: Reference gene primers were amplified, and this amplification served to estimate nucleated cell counts. The method was immunoSEQ multiplex PCR; TCRdb's version includes in-frame clones alone and lacks a portion of them. V and J calls and clone size come straight from that table; D and trimming were deduced from the DNA. Here the sample spans about 62,000 clones, around 91% being singletons.

Sequencing was performed on peripheral blood. The clonotype originates from a woman aged 55-70 years with COVID-19, enrolled during active disease. The rearrangement joins TRBV7-2 to TRBJ1-3; unclear D gene. The DNA of the CDR3 is TGTGCCAGCAGCCCCTCGTCGTCGTCTGGAAACACCATATATTTT. Protein product: CASSPSSSSGNTIYF.